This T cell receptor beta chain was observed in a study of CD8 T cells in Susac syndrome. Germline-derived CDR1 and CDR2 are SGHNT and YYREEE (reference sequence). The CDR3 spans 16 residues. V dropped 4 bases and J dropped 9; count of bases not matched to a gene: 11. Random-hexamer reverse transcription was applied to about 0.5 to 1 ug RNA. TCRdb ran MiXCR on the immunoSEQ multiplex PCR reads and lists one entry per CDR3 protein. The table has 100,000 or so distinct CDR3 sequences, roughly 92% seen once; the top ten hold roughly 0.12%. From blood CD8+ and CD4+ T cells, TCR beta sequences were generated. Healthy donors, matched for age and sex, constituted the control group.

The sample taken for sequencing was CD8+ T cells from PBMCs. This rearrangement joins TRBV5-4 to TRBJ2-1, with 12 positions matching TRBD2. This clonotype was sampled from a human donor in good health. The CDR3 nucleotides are TGTGCCAGCAGCCGCGGAGCGACTAGCGGGAGTGCTGAGCAGTTCTTC. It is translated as CASSRGATSGSAEQFF.